The 28 T cell receptor beta chains presented below share a single source sample, sequenced in a study of T-cell memory formation after mild COVID-19. TCRdb processed the 5' RACE reads anew with MiXCR; each CDR3 protein has one entry. The sample includes some 350,000 distinct CDR3 sequences, 15% of them seen just once. Sample: PBMCs or a T cell subset sorted from them (not recorded which). The receptors stem from a man in his late teens or twenties who had mild COVID-19 (a few samples of this study predate the infection). Cell type and time point are not known.

V usage is TRBV6-2 or TRBV6-3 and J usage is TRBJ1-6; D perhaps matches TRBD1 (5 bases). Germline loops: CDR1 MNHEY, CDR2 SVGEGT. The CDR3 runs to 17 residues. V dropped 0 bases and J dropped 7 bases, with 16 bases sitting between them. CDR3 nucleotides: TGTGCCAGCAGTTACTCGATTCGGGGAGCAGGGAATTCACCCCTCCACTTT. The encoded protein is CASSYSIRGAGNSPLHF.

The V and J genes are TRBV24-1 and TRBJ2-5; a possible D gene is TRBD1 (5 bases). The CDR3 has 15 amino acids. Trimming stripped 4 bases from V and 7 bases from J, with 18 bases between. Germline CDR1 KGHDR, CDR2 SFDVKD. The CDR3 DNA is TGTGCCACCAGTGACTCGACAAGGGGTGACGTGACCCAGTACTTC. Protein sequence: CATSDSTRGDVTQYF.

Only a few counts were recorded for this clonotype. The rearrangement uses TRBV20-1 and TRBJ1-1; D uncertain. Germline CDR1 reads DFQATT; CDR2 reads SNEGSKA (reference sequence). Trimming stripped 3 bases from V and 1 base from J, with 9 bases between. The length of the CDR3 is 13 residues. CDR3: CSASGYSNTEAFF. The CDR3 region has the DNA TGCAGTGCTAGCGGCTATTCGAACACTGAAGCTTTCTTT.

The chain combines TRBV30 with TRBJ2-1; D remains unclear. This CDR3 contains 14 residues. CDR1 is GTSNPN and CDR2 is SVGIG in the germline V gene (reference sequence). V gave up 0 bases and J gave up 1 base, with 7 bases separating them. The CDR3 DNA is TGTGCCTGGAGTGTACGGTCTTCCTACAATGAGCAGTTCTTC. Its protein product is CAWSVRSSYNEQFF.

This clonotype has only a few counts. The chain employs TRBV7-2 and TRBJ2-3, with a tentative D call TRBD2 (5 bases). Germline lookup yields CDR1 SGHTA and CDR2 FQGNSA. Trimming took off 4 bases at V and 0 bases at J, with 11 bases between the two ends. This CDR3 has 15 residues. The CDR3, as DNA: TGTGCCAGCAGCTCCGCGACGGGAAGCACAGATACGCAGTATTTT. Amino acid sequence: CASSSATGSTDTQYF.

V gene TRBV20-1 combines with J gene TRBJ2-1, with D possibly TRBD2 on 6 matching bases. Trimming took 2 bases from V and 7 from J, leaving 15 bases between them. The germline V gene encodes CDR1 DFQATT and CDR2 SNEGSKA (reference sequence). This CDR3 spans 14 amino acids. The CDR3 nucleotides are TGCAGTGCTAGAAATTCCGGGACTGGGAATGAGCAGTTCTTC. It encodes CSARNSGTGNEQFF.

The rearrangement uses TRBV5-6 and TRBJ2-4; 9 bases fit TRBD2. CDR3 length: 14 residues. Germline CDR1 is SGHDT and CDR2 is YYEEEE. The junction had 7 bases not matched to a gene; V was cut back by 4 bases and J by 8 bases. In DNA form, the CDR3 reads TGTGCCAGCAGCCGCGGGGGGGAGTGGGACATTCAGTACTTC. Translated: CASSRGGEWDIQYF.

This clonotype has a count of ten or more. The chain joins TRBV12-3 or TRBV12-4 to TRBJ2-1; 7 positions match TRBD1. The CDR3 loop spans 13 amino acids. J was trimmed by 5 bases and V by 6 bases; bases with no gene match: 4. The CDR3 protein is CASRRTGDNEQFF. The CDR3 DNA reads TGTGCCAGCAGGCGCACAGGGGACAATGAGCAGTTCTTC.

Points on this clonotype: A read error may be the cause here, since a much bigger clone is one base away. The chain couples TRBV12-3 or TRBV12-4 to TRBJ1-2; 11 nucleotides agree with TRBD1. The CDR3 runs to 17 residues. This CDR3 reads CDSRVLPGQGANYGYTF. The CDR3 coding sequence is TGTGACAGCAGGGTACTCCCGGGACAGGGGGCTAACTATGGCTACACCTTC.

There are a few counts of this clonotype. This chain links TRBV3-1 with TRBJ2-3; no clear D. V gave up 4 bases and J gave up 2 bases, with 16 bases separating them. CDR1 LGHDT and CDR2 YNNKEL come from the germline V gene (reference sequence). The CDR3 runs 16 residues. CDR3 loop: CASSPAVGGSTDTQYF. In DNA, the CDR3 is TGTGCCAGCAGCCCAGCTGTCGGCGGTTCCACAGATACGCAGTATTTT.

The sample holds a few counts of this clonotype. This chain joins TRBV6-5 and TRBJ2-7; 8 bases are shared with TRBD1. V lost 4 bases, J lost 2 bases, and 7 bases stayed unmatched. Germline CDR1 is MNHEY and CDR2 is SVGAGI. This CDR3 spans 15 amino acids. The CDR3 spells CASSSHSTGAYEQYF. The CDR3 nucleotides read TGTGCCAGCAGTTCTCATTCGACAGGGGCCTACGAGCAGTACTTC.

CDR3 sequence: CASSLMWGSEAFF. The CDR3 nucleotides are TGCGCCAGCAGCTTGATGTGGGGGTCTGAAGCTTTCTTT. The V and J genes are TRBV5-1 and TRBJ1-1; TRBD1 might be the D (5 bases). Germline V gene sequence: CDR1 SGHRS, CDR2 YFSETQ. The CDR3 contains 13 residues. V lost 1 base, J lost 6 bases, and 10 bases lay in between.

The chain carries TRBV7-9 and TRBJ2-1; weak D call: TRBD2 (6 bases). CDR3 size: 16 residues. The germline CDR1 and CDR2 sequences are SEHNR and FQNEAQ (reference sequence). V lost 1 base to trimming and J lost 2 bases, with 12 bases between them. The CDR3 DNA reads as TGTGCCAGCAGCTTAGATGCGGGGCCCGCCTACAATGAGCAGTTCTTC. This codes for CASSLDAGPAYNEQFF.

This CDR3 reads CATSVSGIHTEAFF. CDR3 in DNA: TGTGCCACCAGTGTGTCCGGGATCCACACTGAAGCTTTCTTT. The chain employs TRBV24-1 and TRBJ1-1; D not certain. CDR1 is KGHDR and CDR2 is SFDVKD in the germline V gene. The CDR3 is 14 amino acids. V was clipped by 5 bases and J by 3 bases, with 12 bases between them.

This clonotype was counted only a few times. This chain links TRBV21-1 with TRBJ2-7. TRBV21-1 constitutes a pseudogene. The CDR3 extends over 15 amino acids. CDR3 bases: TGTGCCAGCGGCCCTGGAATGCCGATGTCCTACGAGCAGTACTTC. Encoded protein: CASGPGMPMSYEQYF.

This chain uses TRBV6-2 or TRBV6-3 with TRBJ2-5, with D uncertain. The CDR3 spans 12 residues. Deletions cut 4 bases from V and 2 bases from J, with 5 bases between. In germline, CDR1 is MNHEY, CDR2 SVGEGT. In nucleotides, the CDR3 is TGTGCCAGCAGTTTTCGTCAAGAGACCCAGTACTTC. It encodes CASSFRQETQYF.

V is TRBV7-3 and J is TRBJ2-2; D gene ambiguous. Germline V lookup: CDR1 SGHTA, CDR2 FQGTGA. CDR3 size: 14 residues. V lost 6 bases, J lost 1 base, and 9 bases lay in between. The CDR3 DNA follows: TGTGCCAGCAGAACCGACAAGAACACCGGGGAGCTGTTTTTT. This codes for CASRTDKNTGELFF.

Written as DNA, the CDR3 is TGCAGTGCTAGTTACCATCCCCGGGGTGAGCAGTTCTTC. Protein sequence: CSASYHPRGEQFF. The chain combines TRBV20-1 with TRBJ2-1; tentative D call: TRBD2 (5 bases). Per germline, CDR1 DFQATT and CDR2 SNEGSKA (reference sequence). There are 13 residues in the CDR3. Trimming took 3 bases from V and 9 from J, leaving 15 bases between them.

This clonotype was seen a handful of times. V is TRBV7-8 and J is TRBJ1-4, with TRBD1 as a possible D gene (6 bases). Trimming left V 1 base short and J 6 bases short, with 12 bases between. Germline values: CDR1 SGHVS, CDR2 FQNEAQ. The CDR3 runs 15 residues. As DNA, the CDR3 is TGTGCCAGCAGCTTAGGAAACAGGGTTTATGAAAAACTGTTTTTT. It specifies CASSLGNRVYEKLFF.

This clonotype was counted between two and nine times. This sequence joins TRBV18 and TRBJ2-7; 9 bases fit TRBD1. V lost 2 bases to trimming and J lost 5 bases; unmatched junction nucleotides: 4. Germline V gene sequence: CDR1 KGHSH, CDR2 LQKENI. The CDR3 sequence is 14 residues long. Written as DNA, the CDR3 is TGTGCCAGCTCACCAGGGACAGGGCCGGACGAGCAGTACTTC. This gives the protein CASSPGTGPDEQYF.

In its sample, this clonotype was seen a few times. V is TRBV5-6 and J is TRBJ1-5; 7 nucleotides align to TRBD1. This CDR3 is 16 amino acids long. Germline V lookup: CDR1 SGHDT, CDR2 YYEEEE. V shed 1 base, J shed 9 bases, and the junction held 13 bases outside the gene matches. The CDR3 here is CASSLYVGRGERPQHF. As DNA, the CDR3 is TGTGCCAGCAGCTTGTATGTAGGCAGGGGGGAACGGCCCCAGCATTTT.

This clonotype was detected only a few times. This chain joins TRBV18 and TRBJ1-4; 8 bases are a match to TRBD1. V dropped 2 bases and J dropped 7; count of bases not matched to a gene: 6. CDR1 is KGHSH, CDR2 LQKENI, per germline. The CDR3 contains 15 residues. The CDR3 here is CASSPSGTGGEKLFF. The CDR3, as DNA: TGTGCCAGCTCACCATCCGGGACAGGAGGTGAAAAACTGTTTTTT.

A few counts support this clonotype. J is TRBJ1-5 and V is TRBV6-5; D not resolved. Germline V gives CDR1 MNHEY, CDR2 SVGAGI. Trimming left V 5 bases short and J 3 bases short, with 14 bases between. This CDR3 comprises 15 residues. Written as DNA, the CDR3 is TGTGCCAGCAGTCCCGGTGGGCAGATCAATCAGCCCCAGCATTTT. Protein product: CASSPGGQINQPQHF.

In its sample, this clonotype was seen a few times. The chain combines TRBV18 with TRBJ1-6; D gene uncertain. Trimming pared 0 bases from V and 7 bases from J, leaving 7 bases between. Germline V gives CDR1 KGHSH, CDR2 LQKENI. CDR3 length: 14 residues. CDR3 bases: TGTGCCAGCTCACCACCGTACAGAAATTCACCCCTCCACTTT. Encoded protein: CASSPPYRNSPLHF. Drawing the rest from reference TRBV18 and TRBJ1-6, the complete variable domain is NAGVMQNPRHLVRRRGQEARLRCSPMKGHSHVYWYRQLPEEGLKFMVYLQKENIIDESGMPKERFSAEFPKEGPSILRIQQVVRGDSAAYFCASSPPYRNSPLHFGNGTRLTVT.

The chain has TRBV20-1 and TRBJ2-1, with D maybe TRBD2 (6 bases). V was shortened by 4 bases and J by 7 bases, with 14 bases between the two germline ends. CDR1 is DFQATT and CDR2 is SNEGSKA in the germline V gene (reference sequence). CDR3 length equals 13 residues. The CDR3 is CSATRGSDNEQFF. In DNA, the CDR3 is TGCAGTGCTACGCGGGGATCGGATAATGAGCAGTTCTTC.

This clonotype was counted ten times or more. DNA for the CDR3: TGTGCCAGCAGCCGGGGACTAGCGGGGCACAATGAGCAGTTCTTC. Its protein product is CASSRGLAGHNEQFF. This chain connects TRBV3-1 to TRBJ2-1, with 13 bases lining up with TRBD2. This CDR3 has 15 residues. From germline, CDR1 is LGHDT and CDR2 YNNKEL (reference sequence). With 4 bases clipped from V and 5 bases from J, the junction kept 2 bases outside the gene matches.

This rearrangement joins TRBV7-2 to TRBJ1-2; D remains ambiguous. Germline V gene data show CDR1 as SGHTA and CDR2 as FQGNSA. This CDR3 comprises 14 residues. Trimming stripped 1 base from V and 3 bases from J, with 9 bases between. The CDR3 loop is CASSLVTLDYGYTF. Here the CDR3 DNA reads TGTGCCAGCAGCTTAGTCACCTTAGACTATGGCTACACCTTC.

This clonotype has more than one count but fewer than ten. V and J are TRBV4-1 and TRBJ2-3; 13 bases are shared with TRBD2. This CDR3 comprises 18 residues. The germline V gene encodes CDR1 MGHRA and CDR2 YSYEKL. J lost 2 bases, V lost 3 bases, and 8 bases had no gene match. DNA of the CDR3: TGCGCCAGCAGCCAGGCCCGACTAGCGGGGGGCCACACAGATACGCAGTATTTT. Translation: CASSQARLAGGHTDTQYF.